The TCR beta chain under discussion was sequenced for a study of human T cells and chemical hapten exposure. The study's findings and limits: No alteration of TCRs above 1 in 1000 frequency was seen with DPC sensitization.

This clonotype was counted between two and nine times. Antigen: not known. Time point specified: patch test 3, about 24 weeks after DPC sensitization. The treatment denotes: therapeutic diphenylcyclopropenone sensitization with weekly scalp DPC. CDR3 size: 13 residues. V was clipped by 5 bases and J by 6 bases, with 14 bases between them. Germline values: CDR1 PRHDT, CDR2 FYEKMQ (reference sequence). Unique molecular identifiers were attached to individual cDNA molecules during library preparation. Under the authors' procedure: Sample TCR counts, which ranged from roughly 20,000 to 750,000, had a median of roughly 96,000. Using its own MiXCR run on the RACE reads, TCRdb lists one record per CDR3 protein. The V and J calls and clone size are TCRdb's, not the authors'. The data show over 55,000 distinct CDR3 sequences, roughly 10% seen once.

This rearrangement joins TRBV13 to TRBJ2-7; D may match TRBD1 or TRBD2 (5 bases each). Sample: whole blood, taken in connection with sensitization to the hapten diphenylcyclopropenone (DPC). This TCR derives from a woman aged 50 to 60 with alopecia areata. Some clones in this sample may be carry-over from other donors' samples. The CDR3 loop reads CASSRRELGEQYF. The CDR3 DNA sequence: TGTGCCAGCAGCCGCAGGGAACTAGGCGAGCAGTACTTC.